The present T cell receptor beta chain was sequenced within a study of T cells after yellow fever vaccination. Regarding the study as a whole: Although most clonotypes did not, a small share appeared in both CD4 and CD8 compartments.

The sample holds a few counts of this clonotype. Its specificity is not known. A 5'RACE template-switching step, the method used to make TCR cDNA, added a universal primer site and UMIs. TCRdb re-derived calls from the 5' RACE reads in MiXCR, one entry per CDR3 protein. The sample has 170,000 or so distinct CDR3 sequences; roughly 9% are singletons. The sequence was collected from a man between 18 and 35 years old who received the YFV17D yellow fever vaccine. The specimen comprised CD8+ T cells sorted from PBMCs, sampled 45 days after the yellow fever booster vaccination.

The DNA of the CDR3 is TGCAGCGCTCAAGCGGGGGCCCTATACAATGAGCAGTTCTTC. Translated: CSAQAGALYNEQFF. V gene TRBV29-1 combines with J gene TRBJ2-1, with TRBD2 identical over 8 bases. CDR3 length equals 14 residues. Germline-derived CDR1 and CDR2 are SQVTM and ANQGSEA. V gave up 7 bases and J gave up 4 bases; unmatched junction bases: 9.